A single sample gave rise to the 20 T cell receptor beta chains below, sequenced in a study of cytomegalovirus exposure and HLA in healthy donors. The study ran its PCR with 60 Vbeta and 13 Jbeta primers. Only in-frame clones appear in the TCRdb table, and some are missing; sequencing was by immunoSEQ multiplex PCR. This sample has around 150,000 clones, with over 60% found just once. The sample comprised PBMCs. The receptors were gathered from a young woman in good health and CMV-seropositive.

This clone was detected once. The gene calls are TRBV5-6 and TRBJ2-7, with unresolved D. This CDR3 comprises 12 residues. Germline V CDR1 and CDR2: SGHDT, YYEEEE. V lost 0 bases, J lost 4 bases, and 5 bases lay in between. The CDR3 DNA reads TGTGCCAGCAGCTTGGGCGGATACGAGCAGTACTTC. It encodes CASSLGGYEQYF.

The rearrangement uses TRBV21-1 and TRBJ1-2; the table's D call TRBD1 went unverified against the DNA. TRBV21-1 is an annotated pseudogene. The CDR3 has 21 residues. Here the CDR3 DNA reads TGTGCCAGCAGCACTTTTCCACAGGACAGGCGACCCACTCAAAGAAATTTTGGCTACACCTTC. Its translation is CASSTFPQDRRPTQRNFGYTF.

This chain joins TRBV7-3 and TRBJ1-3, with no clear D. In germline, CDR1 is SGHTA, CDR2 FQGTGA. The CDR3 covers 16 residues. Trimming left V 0 bases short and J 0 bases short, with 9 bases between. CDR3 region: CASSLTWASSGNTIYF. For the CDR3, the DNA is TGTGCCAGCAGCTTAACGTGGGCGAGCTCTGGAAACACCATATATTTT. The full variable domain, completed using reference TRBV7-3 and TRBJ1-3, is GAGVSQTPSNKVTEKGKYVELRCDPISGHTALYWYRQSLGQGPEFLIYFQGTGAADDSGLPNDRFFAVRPEGSVSTLKIQRTERGDSAVYLCASSLTWASSGNTIYFGEGSWLTVV.

V usage is TRBV19 and J usage is TRBJ2-7; D is unclear. Germline CDR1 LNHDA, CDR2 SQIVND (reference sequence). The CDR3 covers 12 residues. Trimming removed 3 bases at V and 6 bases at J, with 9 bases between. CDR3 sequence reads: CASSILLGEQYF. CDR3 nucleotides: TGTGCCAGTAGTATCCTCCTCGGCGAGCAGTACTTC.

The CDR3 protein is CASSVGRRGVTDTQYF. The CDR3 DNA follows: TGTGCCAGCAGCGTCGGTCGGCGGGGGGTCACAGATACGCAGTATTTT. The chain carries TRBV9 and TRBJ2-3, with 8 positions matching TRBD2. This CDR3 has 16 amino acids. Germline assignment: CDR1 SGDLS and CDR2 YYNGEE. V gave up 2 bases and J gave up 2 bases; unmatched junction bases: 7.

This rearrangement joins TRBV7-9 to TRBJ2-3; 7 nucleotides match TRBD2. The germline gives CDR1 SEHNR, CDR2 FQNEAQ (reference sequence). After removal of 6 bases from V and 3 bases from J, the junction contained 9 bases not matched to a gene. The CDR3 contains 15 residues. This CDR3 is CASRPGNSGTDTQYF. As DNA, the CDR3 is TGTGCCAGCAGACCGGGAAATAGCGGGACAGATACGCAGTATTTT. Full variable domain (rest looked up from reference TRBV7-9 and TRBJ2-3): DTGVSQNPRHKITKRGQNVTFRCDPISEHNRLYWYRQTLGQGPEFLTYFQNEAQLEKSRLLSDRFSAERPKGSFSTLEIQRTEQGDSAMYLCASRPGNSGTDTQYFGPGTRLTVL.

This chain joins TRBV11-3 and TRBJ2-2; D is unresolved. The CDR3 extends over 13 amino acids. The germline V gene has CDR1 SGHNT and CDR2 YENEEA. V was trimmed by 2 bases and J by 5 bases, leaving 6 bases between them. The chain's CDR3 is CASSLPDTGELFF. Written as DNA, the CDR3 is TGTGCCAGCAGCTTACCAGATACCGGGGAGCTGTTTTTT.

The chain employs TRBV5-6 and TRBJ1-2; unclear D gene. CDR1 and CDR2 (germline): SGHDT, YYEEEE. The CDR3 loop spans 13 amino acids. Trimming took off 1 base at V and 8 bases at J, with 12 bases between the two ends. CDR3 bases: TGTGCCAGCAGCTTGTCGGAGGCGGGGGGCTACACCTTC. Residues: CASSLSEAGGYTF.

This chain connects TRBV29-1 to TRBJ2-3; TRBD1 aligns across 11 bases. The CDR3 runs 14 residues. Looked up from germline, CDR1 is SQVTM and CDR2 is ANQGSEA. The J segment lost 3 bases and the V segment lost 3 bases, leaving 2 bases of the junction unmatched. As DNA, the CDR3 is TGCAGCGTTGACGGGACAGGGGGGACAGATACGCAGTATTTT. Encoded protein: CSVDGTGGTDTQYF.

The chain is built from TRBV10-3 and TRBJ2-5; the match to TRBD1 covers 9 bases. With 6 bases clipped from V and 0 bases from J, the junction kept 5 bases outside the gene matches. The V gene's germline CDR1 is ENHRY and CDR2 SYGVKD. The CDR3 has 15 residues. CDR3 DNA: TGTGCCATCAGAGCCGGGACAGGGCACCAAGAGACCCAGTACTTC. Its translation: CAIRAGTGHQETQYF.

V gene TRBV16 combines with J gene TRBJ2-7; D is perhaps TRBD1 (6 bases). Germline values: CDR1 KGHSY, CDR2 FQNENV. This CDR3 region has 15 residues. Trimming cost V 4 bases and J 0 bases, with 13 bases left between them. CDR3 sequence (DNA): TGTGCCAGCAGCCCAACAGGGACGGACTCCTACGAGCAGTACTTC. This codes for CASSPTGTDSYEQYF.

For this clone: Different DNA sequences within this sample yield the same CDR3. The chain employs TRBV6-5 and TRBJ1-1; D perhaps matches TRBD1 (6 bases). Per germline, CDR1 MNHEY and CDR2 SVGAGI. V lost 2 bases to trimming and J lost 0 bases, with 13 bases between them. The CDR3 length is 16 residues. The CDR3, as DNA: TGTGCCAGCAGTTACACTACGACAGGTGTGAACACTGAAGCTTTCTTT. Translation gives CASSYTTTGVNTEAFF.

The chain links TRBV13 to TRBJ2-1; perhaps TRBD1 as D (6 bases). The V end was cut by 5 bases, the J end by 8 bases, with 13 bases between. This CDR3 spans 13 amino acids. Germline CDR1 reads PRHDT; CDR2 reads FYEKMQ (reference sequence). DNA of the CDR3: TGTGCCAGCAGCATTGGCAGGGGACATGAGCAGTTCTTC. Translating gives CASSIGRGHEQFF.

This chain links TRBV5-4 with TRBJ1-1, with no clear D. There are 14 residues in the CDR3. The germline gives CDR1 SGHNT, CDR2 YYREEE (reference sequence). V gave up 2 bases and J gave up 0 bases, with 8 bases separating them. CDR3 coding DNA: TGTGCCAGCAGCTTTTACGGGGTGAACACTGAAGCTTTCTTT. This sequence encodes CASSFYGVNTEAFF.

This chain links TRBV5-4 with TRBJ1-2, with a tentative D call TRBD1 (6 bases). The CDR3 is 16 residues long. The germline V gene has CDR1 SGHNT and CDR2 YYREEE (reference sequence). Trimming cost V 3 bases and J 4 bases, with 19 bases left between them. This CDR3 is CASSSLTGQIIYGYTF. DNA for the CDR3: TGTGCCAGCAGCTCCCTTACAGGGCAAATAATCTATGGCTACACCTTC. Filled out from reference TRBV5-4 and TRBJ1-2, the complete variable domain reads ETGVTQSPTHLIKTRGQQVTLRCSSQSGHNTVSWYQQALGQGPQFIFQYYREEENGRGNFPPRFSGLQFPNYSSELNVNALELDDSALYLCASSSLTGQIIYGYTFGSGTRLTVV.

CDR3 amino acids: CASSVGGGATDTQYF. The CDR3 DNA sequence: TGCGCCAGCAGTGTAGGAGGGGGGGCAACAGATACGCAGTATTTT. The rearrangement joins TRBV10-1 to TRBJ2-3, with D possibly matching TRBD2 (7 bases). The germline CDR1 and CDR2 sequences are WNHNN and SYGVQD (reference sequence). V was cut by 4 bases and J by 3 bases, with 14 bases left in between. The CDR3 has 15 amino acids.

The chain has TRBV5-6 and TRBJ2-5, with 8 bases aligning to TRBD1. Near its end, the DNA agrees better with TRBJ2-7, so the J call may be wrong. Germline loops: CDR1 SGHDT, CDR2 YYEEEE. The CDR3 length is 17 residues. The CDR3 sequence is CASSYGPGGLPPYEQYF. CDR3 in DNA: TGTGCCAGCAGCTACGGACCAGGGGGCCTTCCTCCCTACGAGCAGTACTTC.

This clone was picked up one time. The genes are TRBV5-4 and TRBJ2-2; the match to TRBD1 covers 11 bases. This CDR3 region has 19 residues. After removal of 0 bases from V and 5 bases from J, the junction contained 12 bases not matched to a gene. Germline assignment: CDR1 SGHNT and CDR2 YYREEE (reference sequence). CDR3 bases: TGTGCCAGCAGCTTGGCGGGTCGAGGAGGGACAGGGGGGACCGGGGAGCTGTTTTTT. Protein sequence: CASSLAGRGGTGGTGELFF. The complete variable domain, with remaining parts taken from reference TRBV5-4 and TRBJ2-2, reads ETGVTQSPTHLIKTRGQQVTLRCSSQSGHNTVSWYQQALGQGPQFIFQYYREEENGRGNFPPRFSGLQFPNYSSELNVNALELDDSALYLCASSLAGRGGTGGTGELFFGEGSRLTVL.

This clone was observed a few times. The CDR3 spells CAWSLGANEQFF. CDR3 DNA sequence: TGTGCCTGGAGTTTAGGGGCTAATGAGCAGTTCTTC. The gene calls are TRBV30 and TRBJ2-1; maybe TRBD1 (5 bases). Germline V gene sequence: CDR1 GTSNPN, CDR2 SVGIG (reference sequence). With 2 bases removed from V and 7 bases from J, the gap between germline ends came to 9 bases. The CDR3 is 12 amino acids.

V is TRBV28 and J is TRBJ1-1; TRBD1 aligns across 9 bases. The CDR3 contains 15 residues. Losses at the gene ends were 6 bases for V and 5 bases for J; bases not matched to a gene: 10. The germline V gene encodes CDR1 MDHEN and CDR2 SYDVKM. The CDR3 coding sequence is TGTGCCAGCAGCCTTGCCGGGACAGGGCGGACTGAAGCTTTCTTT. Amino acids: CASSLAGTGRTEAFF.